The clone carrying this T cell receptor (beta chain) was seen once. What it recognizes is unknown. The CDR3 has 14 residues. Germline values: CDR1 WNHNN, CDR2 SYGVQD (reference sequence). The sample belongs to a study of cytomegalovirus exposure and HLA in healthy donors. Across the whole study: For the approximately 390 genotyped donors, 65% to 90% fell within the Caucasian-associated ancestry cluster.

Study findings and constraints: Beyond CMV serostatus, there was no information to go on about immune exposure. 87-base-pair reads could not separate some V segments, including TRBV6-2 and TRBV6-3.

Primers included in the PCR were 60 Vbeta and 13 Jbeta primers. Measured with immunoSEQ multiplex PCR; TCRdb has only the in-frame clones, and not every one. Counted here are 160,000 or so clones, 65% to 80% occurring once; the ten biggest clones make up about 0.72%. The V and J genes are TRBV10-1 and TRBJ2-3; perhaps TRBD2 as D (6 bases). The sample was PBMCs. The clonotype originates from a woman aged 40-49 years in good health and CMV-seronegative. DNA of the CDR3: TGCGCGAAAACTAGCCGGGACTCTAAGGGGACGCAGTATTTT. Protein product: CAKTSRDSKGTQYF.